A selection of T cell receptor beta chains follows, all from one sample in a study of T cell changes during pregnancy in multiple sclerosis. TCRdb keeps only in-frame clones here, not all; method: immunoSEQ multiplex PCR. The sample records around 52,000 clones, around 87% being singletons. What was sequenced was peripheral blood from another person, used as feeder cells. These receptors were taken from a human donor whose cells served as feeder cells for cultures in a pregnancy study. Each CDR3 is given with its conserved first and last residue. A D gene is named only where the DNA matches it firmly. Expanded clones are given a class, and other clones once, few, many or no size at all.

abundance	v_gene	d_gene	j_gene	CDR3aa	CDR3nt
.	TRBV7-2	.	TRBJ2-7	CASSLPPGFSYEQYF	TGTGCCAGCAGCTTACCCCCGGGATTCTCCTACGAGCAGTACTTC
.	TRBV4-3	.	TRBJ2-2	CASSHSANTGELFF	TGCGCCAGCAGCCACTCAGCTAACACCGGGGAGCTGTTTTTT
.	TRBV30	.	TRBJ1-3	CAWGASRNTIYF	TGTGCCTGGGGGGCGAGTAGAAACACCATATATTTT
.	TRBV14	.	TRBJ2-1	CASSQDIKGGNEQFF	TGTGCCAGCAGCCAAGATATCAAGGGGGGCAATGAGCAGTTCTTC
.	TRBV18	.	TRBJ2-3	CASSRGVGSTDTQYF	TGTGCCAGCTCCCGCGGGGTTGGGAGCACAGATACGCAGTATTTT
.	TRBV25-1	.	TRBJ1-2	CASSEGGNYGYTF	TGTGCCAGCAGTGAGGGGGGGAACTATGGCTACACCTTC
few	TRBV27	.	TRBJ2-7	CASSDDGPSSGQYF	TGTGCCAGCAGTGACGACGGGCCGTCTTCAGGGCAGTACTTC
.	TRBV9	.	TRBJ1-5	CASSVGGNWNQPQHF	TGTGCCAGCAGCGTAGGGGGGAACTGGAATCAGCCCCAGCATTTT
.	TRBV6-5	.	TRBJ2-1	CASSYRQGGSYNEQFF	TGTGCCAGCAGTTACCGACAGGGAGGGAGCTACAATGAGCAGTTCTTC
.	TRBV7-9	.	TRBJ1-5	CASSSTQGQEPQHF	TGTGCCAGCAGCTCCACACAGGGCCAGGAGCCCCAGCATTTT
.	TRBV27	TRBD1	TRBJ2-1	CASSSNTGTGVNEQFF	TGTGCCAGCAGTTCAAATACCGGGACAGGGGTCAATGAGCAGTTCTTC
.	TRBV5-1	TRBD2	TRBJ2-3	CASSFSGGGTDTQYF	TGCGCCAGCAGCTTCTCGGGGGGAGGGACAGATACGCAGTATTTT
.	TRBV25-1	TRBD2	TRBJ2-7	CASSDPREAGAYEQYF	TGTGCCAGCAGTGATCCCCGGGAGGCGGGAGCCTACGAGCAGTACTTC
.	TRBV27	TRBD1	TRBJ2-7	CASSPGQVGYEQYF	TGTGCCAGCTCCCCGGGACAGGTTGGGTACGAGCAGTACTTC
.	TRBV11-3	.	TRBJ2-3	CASSLGTRGLDTQYF	TGTGCCAGCAGCTTAGGGACGAGGGGGTTGGATACGCAGTATTTT
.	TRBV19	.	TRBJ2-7	CASSLTPAYEQYF	TGTGCCAGTAGTTTGACACCGGCCTACGAGCAGTACTTC
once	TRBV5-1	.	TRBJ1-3	CASSLGGENTIYF	TGCGCCAGCAGCTTAGGGGGTGAAAACACCATATATTTT
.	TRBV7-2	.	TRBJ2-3	CASSLPGTDTQYF	TGTGCCAGCAGCTTACCAGGCACAGATACGCAGTATTTT
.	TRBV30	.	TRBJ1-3	CAWSRRNTIYF	TGTGCCTGGAGTCGGCGAAACACCATATATTTT
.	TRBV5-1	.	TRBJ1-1	CASSLGVRGSTEAFF	TGCGCCAGCAGCTTGGGGGTAAGAGGCTCCACTGAAGCTTTCTTT
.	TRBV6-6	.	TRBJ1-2	CASRLGDLYGYTF	TGTGCCAGCAGACTAGGGGACCTCTATGGCTACACCTTC
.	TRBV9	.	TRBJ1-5	CASSVDGTRNQPQHF	TGTGCCAGCAGCGTAGATGGAACGCGCAATCAGCCCCAGCATTTT
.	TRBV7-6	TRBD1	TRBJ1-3	CASSAVSTGGSGNTIYF	TGTGCCAGCAGCGCCGTATCTACAGGGGGCTCTGGAAACACCATATATTTT
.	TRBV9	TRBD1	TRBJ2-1	CASSVGGQGWKNEQFF	TGTGCCAGCAGCGTAGGGGGACAGGGCTGGAAGAATGAGCAGTTCTTC
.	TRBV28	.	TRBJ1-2	CASSFPSTGNYGYTF	TGTGCCAGCAGTTTTCCCTCTACAGGGAACTATGGCTACACCTTC
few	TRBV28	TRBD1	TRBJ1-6	CASREGQGRSPLHF	TGTGCCAGCAGGGAGGGACAGGGAAGGTCACCCCTCCACTTT
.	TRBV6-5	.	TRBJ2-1	CASSSPGTSLEGQFF	TGTGCCAGCAGTTCCCCCGGGACGTCTTTGGAGGGGCAGTTCTTC
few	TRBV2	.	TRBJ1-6	CASSLSTPFNSPLHF	TGTGCCAGCAGTTTGTCGACCCCCTTTAATTCACCCCTCCACTTT
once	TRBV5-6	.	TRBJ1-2	CASSQQWVSYGYTF	TGTGCCAGCAGCCAACAGTGGGTCTCCTATGGCTACACCTTC
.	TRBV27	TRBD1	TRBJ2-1	CASRDGQGRHNEQFF	TGTGCCAGCAGGGATGGACAGGGGCGACACAATGAGCAGTTCTTC
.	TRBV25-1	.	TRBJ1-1	CASSGFKEAFF	TGTGCCAGCAGTGGGTTTAAGGAAGCTTTCTTT
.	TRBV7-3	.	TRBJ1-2	CASSLRGASYGYTF	TGTGCCAGCAGCTTAAGGGGGGCTAGCTATGGCTACACCTTC
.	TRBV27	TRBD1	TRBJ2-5	CASSPSGGEETQYF	TGTGCCAGCAGTCCATCAGGGGGCGAAGAGACCCAGTACTTC
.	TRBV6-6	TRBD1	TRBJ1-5	CASSYSSTGSNQPQHF	TGTGCCAGCAGTTACTCGTCGACAGGGAGCAATCAGCCCCAGCATTTT
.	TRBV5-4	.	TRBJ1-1	CASSFKGLAEAFF	TGTGCCAGCAGCTTTAAGGGTCTCGCTGAAGCTTTCTTT